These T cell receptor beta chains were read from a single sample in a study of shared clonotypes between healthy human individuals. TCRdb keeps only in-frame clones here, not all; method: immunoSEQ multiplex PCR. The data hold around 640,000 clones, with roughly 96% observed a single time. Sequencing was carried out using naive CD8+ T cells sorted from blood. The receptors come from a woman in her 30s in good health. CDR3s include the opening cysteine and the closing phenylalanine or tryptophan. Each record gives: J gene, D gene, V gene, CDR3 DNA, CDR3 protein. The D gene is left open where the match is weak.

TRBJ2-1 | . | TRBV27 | TGTGCCAGCAGTTTTTTCGGCGGGATGAATGAGCAGTTCTTC | CASSFFGGMNEQFF
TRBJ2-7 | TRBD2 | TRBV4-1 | TGCGCCAGCAGCCCCGGACTAGAGGGCTACGAGCAGTACTTC | CASSPGLEGYEQYF
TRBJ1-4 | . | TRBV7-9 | TGTGCCAGCAGCCGCCCAGTTGGAAAACTGTTTTTT | CASSRPVGKLFF
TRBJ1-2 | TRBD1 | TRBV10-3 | TGTGCCATCAGTGAGGGACAGGGAACCTTATATGGCTACACCTTC | CAISEGQGTLYGYTF
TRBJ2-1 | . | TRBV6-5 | TGTGCCAGCGGGGCGGGCAATGAGCAGTTCTTC | CASGAGNEQFF
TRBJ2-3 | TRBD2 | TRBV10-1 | TGCGCCAGCAGTCAACGGACTAGCGGGAGGTTAGATACGCAGTATTTT | CASSQRTSGRLDTQYF
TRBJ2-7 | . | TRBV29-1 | TGCAGCGTTGGCAGGGCTTACGAGCAGTACTTC | CSVGRAYEQYF
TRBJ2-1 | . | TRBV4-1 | TGCGCCAGCAGCCAAGATGTAGGGGTCTCCTACAATGAGCAGTTCTTC | CASSQDVGVSYNEQFF
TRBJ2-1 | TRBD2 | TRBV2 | TGTGCCAGCAGTGTCGACCATAGGGGTGTGGCTAGCGGGAGGAGATGGAATGAGCAGTTCTTC | CASSVDHRGVASGRRWNEQFF
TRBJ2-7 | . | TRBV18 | TGTGCCAGCTCACCTGGGCTAGCGATCTCCTACGAGCAGTACTTC | CASSPGLAISYEQYF
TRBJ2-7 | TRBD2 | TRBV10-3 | TGTGCCATCAGTGAAACCGGGACTATTTCCTACGAGCAGTACTTC | CAISETGTISYEQYF
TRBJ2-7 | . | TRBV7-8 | TGTGCCAGCAGCTTAGGAGTAAAGGTCTCCGAGCAGTACTTC | CASSLGVKVSEQYF
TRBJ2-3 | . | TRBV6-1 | TGTGCCAGCAGTGACCCCTCGGCGCGACCTAGCACAGATACGCAGTATTTT | CASSDPSARPSTDTQYF
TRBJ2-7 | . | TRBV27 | TGTGCCAGCAGCCTTCTCGGCGGGGGCCCTTCCTACGAGCAGTACTTC | CASSLLGGGPSYEQYF